These 8 T cell receptor beta chains came from one sample sequenced in a study of cytotoxic CD8 clonotypes in ibrutinib-treated CLL. Sequenced by immunoSEQ multiplex PCR; TCRdb stores in-frame clones only, minus some. The data contain over 150,000 clones, over 60% of them seen just once; the ten biggest clones take up 13%. Sequenced material: PBMCs, taken after 24 months of ibrutinib treatment. Source of these receptors: a human donor with chronic lymphocytic leukemia.

This rearrangement joins TRBV7-9 to TRBJ2-3; D unclear. The CDR3 is 14 amino acids. Between the trimmed V and J ends, which lost 5 bases and 2 bases, there was a span of 11 bases. CDR1 SEHNR and CDR2 FQNEAQ come from the germline V gene (reference sequence). The DNA for the CDR3 is TGTGCCAGCAGCCCCCTGGCGACCACAGATACGCAGTATTTT. Translation: CASSPLATTDTQYF.

The chain couples TRBV7-8 to TRBJ1-5, with D unresolved. CDR3 size: 16 residues. Germline V gene lookup returns CDR1 SGHVS and CDR2 FQNEAQ. Trimming shortened V by 2 bases and J by 1 base, and 12 bases separated the two germline ends. The CDR3 loop reads CASSLMGSLSNQPQHF. CDR3 DNA sequence: TGTGCCAGCAGCTTAATGGGGTCATTAAGCAATCAGCCCCAGCATTTT. Full variable domain (rest looked up from reference TRBV7-8 and TRBJ1-5): GAGVSQSPRYKVAKRGQDVALRCDPISGHVSLFWYQQALGQGPEFLTYFQNEAQLDKSGLPSDRFFAERPEGSVSTLKIQRTQQEDSAVYLCASSLMGSLSNQPQHFGDGTRLSIL.

This clone was seen a few times. The V gene is TRBV29-1, the J gene TRBJ1-2, with no clear D. The germline V gene has CDR1 SQVTM and CDR2 ANQGSEA. Trimming removed 4 bases at V and 4 bases at J, with 10 bases between. The CDR3 contains 12 residues. This CDR3 is CSVVFNFYGYTF. The CDR3 DNA is TGCAGCGTTGTGTTCAACTTCTATGGCTACACCTTC.

This clone turned up a few times. The chain links TRBV7-9 to TRBJ2-5, with 10 bases matching TRBD2. J was trimmed by 4 bases and V by 5 bases; bases with no gene match: 7. The CDR3 extends over 15 amino acids. The germline CDR1 and CDR2 sequences are SEHNR and FQNEAQ (reference sequence). CDR3 residues: CASSTPSGSRETQYF. CDR3 nucleotide sequence: TGTGCCAGCAGCACCCCTAGCGGGAGTCGAGAGACCCAGTACTTC.

CDR3: CAWRSDKSSSGNTIYF. The CDR3 region has the DNA TGTGCCTGGAGATCGGACAAGTCGAGCTCTGGAAACACCATATATTTT. V and J are TRBV30 and TRBJ1-3, with D perhaps matching TRBD1 (5 bases). The CDR3 length is 16 residues. Looked up from germline, CDR1 is GTSNPN and CDR2 is SVGIG (reference sequence). V was trimmed by 3 bases and J by 0 bases, leaving 15 bases between them.

The V and J genes are TRBV4-3 and TRBJ1-2; a weak D match, TRBD1 (6 bases). The CDR3 contains 15 residues. Per the germline V gene, CDR1 is LGHNA and CDR2 is YSLEER. V was clipped by 3 bases and J by 4 bases, with 15 bases between them. This CDR3 is CASSQKETGLYGYTF. The CDR3 DNA is TGCGCCAGCAGCCAGAAGGAGACAGGACTCTATGGCTACACCTTC.

This clone was counted only a few times. The gene calls are TRBV5-4 and TRBJ1-1, with D possibly matching TRBD1 (5 bases). In germline, CDR1 is SGHNT, CDR2 YYREEE (reference sequence). The CDR3 runs 15 residues. Trimming cost V 4 bases and J 2 bases, with 15 bases left between them. CDR3 sequence reads: CASSRQLPRNTEAFF. The CDR3 coding sequence is TGTGCCAGCAGCCGACAGCTACCCAGAAACACTGAAGCTTTCTTT.

This sequence joins TRBV20-1 and TRBJ2-1; a possible D gene is TRBD2 (5 bases). The CDR3 runs 11 residues. Germline V gene lookup returns CDR1 DFQATT and CDR2 SNEGSKA (reference sequence). Trimming removed 5 bases at V and 5 bases at J, with 7 bases between. Written as DNA, the CDR3 is TGCAGTGCTGCCGGGGACAATGAGCAGTTCTTC. This translates into CSAAGDNEQFF.